This T cell receptor beta chain was retrieved from a study of control samples from healthy donors and cancer patients. Repertoires were generated with immunoSEQ multiplex PCR, while TCRdb's copy carries only in-frame clones and drops some. The sample includes under 200,000 clones, 90% to 95% of them seen just once. Germline V gene data show CDR1 as SGHAT and CDR2 as FQNNGV. Between the trimmed V and J ends, which lost 1 base and 0 bases, there was a span of 12 bases. The CDR3 length is 16 residues. The source is a woman between 40 and 55 years old in good health. Sequenced: blood. This sequence joins TRBV11-2 and TRBJ1-1; D is possibly TRBD1 (5 bases). DNA for the CDR3: TGTGCCAGCAGCTTAGGCAGGGATGGTCTGAACACTGAAGCTTTCTTT. Translation gives CASSLGRDGLNTEAFF.